This T cell receptor beta chain was identified during a study of shared clonotypes between healthy human individuals. V shed 1 base, J shed 4 bases, and the junction held 7 bases outside the gene matches. The germline gives CDR1 SEHNR, CDR2 FQNEAQ (reference sequence). The CDR3 loop spans 17 amino acids. Using immunoSEQ multiplex PCR, the repertoire was profiled, and TCRdb retains in-frame clones only, with some absent. The data contain a few million clones, approximately 95% of them singletons. The sample comprised naive CD4+ T cells from PBMCs. The subset denotes: CD45RA+ positively selected. J is TRBJ1-1 and V is TRBV7-9; 12 nucleotides match TRBD1. This receptor was identified in a man younger than 30 in good health. Some clones in this sample may be carry-over from other donors' samples. CDR3 amino acids: CASSLVPGQGAVTEAFF. In nucleotides, the CDR3 is TGTGCCAGCAGCTTAGTTCCGGGACAGGGGGCGGTCACTGAAGCTTTCTTT.